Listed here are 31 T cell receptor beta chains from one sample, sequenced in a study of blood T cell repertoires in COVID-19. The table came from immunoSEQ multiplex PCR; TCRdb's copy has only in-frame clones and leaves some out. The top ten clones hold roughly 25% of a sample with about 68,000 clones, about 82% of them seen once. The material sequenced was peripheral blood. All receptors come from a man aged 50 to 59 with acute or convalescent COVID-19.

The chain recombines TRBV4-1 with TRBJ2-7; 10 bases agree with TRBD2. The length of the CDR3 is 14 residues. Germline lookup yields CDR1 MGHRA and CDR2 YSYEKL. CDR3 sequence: CASSQDQGLAGVHV. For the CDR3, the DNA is TGCGCCAGCAGCCAAGATCAAGGGCTAGCGGGGGTTCACGTC.

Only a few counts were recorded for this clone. The CDR3 sequence: CASSTGQVEAFF. The DNA of the CDR3 is TGTGCCAGCAGCACAGGACAGGTCGAAGCTTTCTTT. This chain links TRBV5-4 with TRBJ1-1; 7 nucleotides align to TRBD1. There are 12 residues in the CDR3. Trimming cost V 4 bases and J 8 bases; bases outside gene matches: 5. The germline V gene has CDR1 SGHNT and CDR2 YYREEE (reference sequence).

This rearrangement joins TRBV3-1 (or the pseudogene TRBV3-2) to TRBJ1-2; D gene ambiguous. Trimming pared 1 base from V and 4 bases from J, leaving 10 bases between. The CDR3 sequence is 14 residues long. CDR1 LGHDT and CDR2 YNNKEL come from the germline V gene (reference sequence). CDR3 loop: CASSQGSAGYGYTF. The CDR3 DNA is TGTGCCAGCAGCCAAGGGTCCGCCGGCTATGGCTACACCTTC.

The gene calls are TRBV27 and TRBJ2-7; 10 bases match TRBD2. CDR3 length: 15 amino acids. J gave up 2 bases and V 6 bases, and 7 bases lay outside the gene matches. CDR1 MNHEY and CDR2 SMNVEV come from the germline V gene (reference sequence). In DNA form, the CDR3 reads TGTGCCAGCAGGCCTTCCGGGACTAGCGCCTACGAGCAGTACTTC. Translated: CASRPSGTSAYEQYF.

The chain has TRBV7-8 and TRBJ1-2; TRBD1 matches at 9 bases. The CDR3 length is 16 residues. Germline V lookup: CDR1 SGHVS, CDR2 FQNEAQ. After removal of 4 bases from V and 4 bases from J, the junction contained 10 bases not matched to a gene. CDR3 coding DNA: TGTGCCAGCAGCTCACGGGGACAGGGATCTAGCTATGGCTACACCTTC. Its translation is CASSSRGQGSSYGYTF.

The CDR3 sequence: CATSGSGRFGTDTQYF. In nucleotides, the CDR3 is TGTGCCACCAGTGGGTCAGGGCGTTTTGGCACAGATACGCAGTATTTT. The chain employs TRBV24-1 and TRBJ2-3, with D possibly being TRBD1 (5 bases). Germline lookup yields CDR1 KGHDR and CDR2 SFDVKD. CDR3 length equals 16 residues. V was shortened by 5 bases and J by 1 base, with 15 bases between the two germline ends.

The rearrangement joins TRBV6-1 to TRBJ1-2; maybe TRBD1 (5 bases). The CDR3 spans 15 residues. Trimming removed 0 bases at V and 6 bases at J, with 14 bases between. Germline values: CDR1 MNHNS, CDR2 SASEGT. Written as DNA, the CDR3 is TGTGCCAGCAGTGAAGCATGGACACCCCCTCATGGCTACACCTTC. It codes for CASSEAWTPPHGYTF.

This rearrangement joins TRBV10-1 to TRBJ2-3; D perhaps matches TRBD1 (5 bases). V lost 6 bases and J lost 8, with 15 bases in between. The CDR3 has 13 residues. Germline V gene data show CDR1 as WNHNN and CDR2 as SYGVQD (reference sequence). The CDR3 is CASSFDTGATQYF. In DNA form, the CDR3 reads TGCGCCAGCAGCTTCGATACAGGAGCTACGCAGTATTTT.

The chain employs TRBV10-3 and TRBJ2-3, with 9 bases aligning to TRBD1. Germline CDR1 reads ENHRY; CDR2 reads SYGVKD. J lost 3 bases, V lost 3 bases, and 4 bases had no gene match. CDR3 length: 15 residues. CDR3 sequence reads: CAISDRGTGTDTQYF. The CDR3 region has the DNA TGTGCCATCAGTGATAGAGGGACAGGGACAGATACGCAGTATTTT.

The CDR3 is CASSAGSGGYSYEQYF. The CDR3, as DNA: TGTGCCAGCAGCGCTGGTAGCGGGGGTTATTCCTACGAGCAGTACTTC. The chain carries TRBV2 and TRBJ2-7, with 9 bases that match TRBD2. Germline CDR1 SNHLY, CDR2 FYNNEI. The CDR3 consists of 16 residues. The V segment lost 6 bases and the J segment 1 base; nucleotides outside the gene matches: 10.

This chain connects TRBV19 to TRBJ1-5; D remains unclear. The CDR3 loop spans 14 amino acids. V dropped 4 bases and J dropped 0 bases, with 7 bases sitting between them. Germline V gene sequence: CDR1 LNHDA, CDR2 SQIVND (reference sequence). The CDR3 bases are TGTGCCAGTAGTAGACAAAATAGCAATCAGCCCCAGCATTTT. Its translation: CASSRQNSNQPQHF. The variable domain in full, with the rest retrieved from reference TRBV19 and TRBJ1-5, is DGGITQSPKYLFRKEGQNVTLSCEQNLNHDAMYWYRQDPGQGLRLIYYSQIVNDFQKGDIAEGYSVSREKKESFPLTVTSAQKNPTAFYLCASSRQNSNQPQHFGDGTRLSIL.

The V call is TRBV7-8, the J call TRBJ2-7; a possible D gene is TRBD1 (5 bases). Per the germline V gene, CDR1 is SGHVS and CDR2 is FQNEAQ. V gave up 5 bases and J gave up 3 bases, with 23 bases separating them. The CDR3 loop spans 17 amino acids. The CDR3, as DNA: TGTGCCAGCAGCCAAGGAACCAACCCGACAGTTTTCTACGAGCAGTACGTC. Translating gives CASSQGTNPTVFYEQYV.

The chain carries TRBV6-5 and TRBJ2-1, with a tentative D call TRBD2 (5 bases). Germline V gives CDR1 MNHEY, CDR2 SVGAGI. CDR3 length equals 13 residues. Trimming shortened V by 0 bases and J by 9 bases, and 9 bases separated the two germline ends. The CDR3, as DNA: TGTGCCAGCAGTTACTCCCGGGAAGCTGAGCAGTTCTTC. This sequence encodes CASSYSREAEQFF.

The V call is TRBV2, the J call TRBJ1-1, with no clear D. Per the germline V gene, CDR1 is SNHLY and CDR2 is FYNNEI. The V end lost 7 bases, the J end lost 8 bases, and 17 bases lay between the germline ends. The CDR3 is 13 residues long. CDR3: CASTLDTSNEAFF. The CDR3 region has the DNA TGTGCCAGCACCCTTGACACGTCAAACGAAGCTTTCTTT.

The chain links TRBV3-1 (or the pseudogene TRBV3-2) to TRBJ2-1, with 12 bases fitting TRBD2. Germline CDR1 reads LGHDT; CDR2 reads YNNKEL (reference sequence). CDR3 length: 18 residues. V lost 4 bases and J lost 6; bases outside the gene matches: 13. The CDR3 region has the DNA TGTGCCAGCAGCCGTGGGCTAGCGGGGGGGATGCTGAGCAATGAGCAGTTCTTC. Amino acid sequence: CASSRGLAGGMLSNEQFF.

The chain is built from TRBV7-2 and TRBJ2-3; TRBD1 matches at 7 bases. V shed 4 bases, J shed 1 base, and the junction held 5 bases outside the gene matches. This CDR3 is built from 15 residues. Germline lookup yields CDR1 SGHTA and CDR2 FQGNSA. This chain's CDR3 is CASSSNQGGTDTQYF. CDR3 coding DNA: TGTGCCAGCAGCTCCAACCAGGGGGGCACAGATACGCAGTATTTT.

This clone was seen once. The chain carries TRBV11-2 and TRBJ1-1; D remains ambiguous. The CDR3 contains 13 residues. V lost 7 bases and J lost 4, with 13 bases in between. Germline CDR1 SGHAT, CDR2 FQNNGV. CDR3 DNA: TGTGCCAGCACCGCGACTGGAGGCACTGAAGCTTTCTTT. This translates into CASTATGGTEAFF.

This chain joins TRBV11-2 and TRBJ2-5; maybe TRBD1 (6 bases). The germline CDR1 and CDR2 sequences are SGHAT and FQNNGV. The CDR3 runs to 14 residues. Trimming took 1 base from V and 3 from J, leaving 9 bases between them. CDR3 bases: TGTGCCAGCAGCTTAGGGACAGATAAAGAGACCCAGTACTTC. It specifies CASSLGTDKETQYF.

The CDR3 coding sequence is TGTGCCACCAGTGAAGCCGGGACTAGCGAAGAGACCCAGTACTTC. Translation: CATSEAGTSEETQYF. V is TRBV24-1 and J is TRBJ2-5, with 10 bases lining up with TRBD2. With V trimmed by 4 bases and J by 3 bases, 4 bases remained unmatched. Germline V gene lookup returns CDR1 KGHDR and CDR2 SFDVKD. This CDR3 is 15 amino acids long.

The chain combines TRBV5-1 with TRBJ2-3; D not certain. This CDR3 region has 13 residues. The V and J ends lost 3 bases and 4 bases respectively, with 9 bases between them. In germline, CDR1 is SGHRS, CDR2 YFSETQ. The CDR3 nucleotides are TGCGCCAGCAGCTCACCCAGCGCAGATACGCAGTATTTT. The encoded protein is CASSSPSADTQYF. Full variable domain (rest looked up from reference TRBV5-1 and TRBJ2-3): KAGVTQTPRYLIKTRGQQVTLSCSPISGHRSVSWYQQTPGQGLQFLFEYFSETQRNKGNFPGRFSGRQFSNSRSEMNVSTLELGDSALYLCASSSPSADTQYFGPGTRLTVL.

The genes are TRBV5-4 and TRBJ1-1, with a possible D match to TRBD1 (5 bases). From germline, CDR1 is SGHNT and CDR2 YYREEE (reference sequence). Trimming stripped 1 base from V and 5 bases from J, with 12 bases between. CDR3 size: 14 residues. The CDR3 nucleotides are TGTGCCAGCAGCTTGTTAGGGGCGAGGACTGAAGCTTTCTTT. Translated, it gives CASSLLGARTEAFF.

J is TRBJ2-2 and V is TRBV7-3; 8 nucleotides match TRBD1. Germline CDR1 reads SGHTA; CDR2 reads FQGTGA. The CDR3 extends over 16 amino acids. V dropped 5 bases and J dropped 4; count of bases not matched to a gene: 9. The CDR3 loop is CASSTDGTGLTGELFF. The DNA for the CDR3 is TGTGCCAGCAGCACAGACGGGACAGGACTCACCGGGGAGCTGTTTTTT.

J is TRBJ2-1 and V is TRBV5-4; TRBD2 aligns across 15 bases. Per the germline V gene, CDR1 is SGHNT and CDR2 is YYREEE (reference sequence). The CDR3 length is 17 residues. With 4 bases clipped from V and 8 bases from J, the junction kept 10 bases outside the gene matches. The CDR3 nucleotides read TGTGCCAGCAGCGCAGGCCGGACTAGCGGGGGGGGATATGAGCAGTTCTTC. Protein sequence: CASSAGRTSGGGYEQFF.

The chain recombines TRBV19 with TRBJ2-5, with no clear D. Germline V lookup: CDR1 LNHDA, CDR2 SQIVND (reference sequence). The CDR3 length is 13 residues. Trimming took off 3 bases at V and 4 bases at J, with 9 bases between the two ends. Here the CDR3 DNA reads TGTGCCAGTAGTATGTCCAGTTTAGAGACCCAGTACTTC. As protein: CASSMSSLETQYF.

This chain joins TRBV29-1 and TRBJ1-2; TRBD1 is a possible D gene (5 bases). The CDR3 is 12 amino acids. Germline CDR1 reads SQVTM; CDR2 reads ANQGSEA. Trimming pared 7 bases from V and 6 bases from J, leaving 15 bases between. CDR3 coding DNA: TGCAGCGCTCAACAGGACATCCATGGCTACACCTTC. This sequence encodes CSAQQDIHGYTF.

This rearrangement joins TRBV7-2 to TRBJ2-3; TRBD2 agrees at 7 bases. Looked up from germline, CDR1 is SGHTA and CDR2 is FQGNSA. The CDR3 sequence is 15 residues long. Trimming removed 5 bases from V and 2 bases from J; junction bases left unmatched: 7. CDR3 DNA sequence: TGTGCCAGCAGCCGCCAGGCGGGGGTCACAGATACGCAGTATTTT. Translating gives CASSRQAGVTDTQYF.

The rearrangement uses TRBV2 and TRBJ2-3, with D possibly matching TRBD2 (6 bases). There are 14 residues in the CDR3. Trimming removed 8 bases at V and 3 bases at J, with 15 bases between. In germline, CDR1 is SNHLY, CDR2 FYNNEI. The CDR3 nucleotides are TGTGCCAGCGACGAGCAAGGGACTACAGATACGCAGTATTTT. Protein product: CASDEQGTTDTQYF.

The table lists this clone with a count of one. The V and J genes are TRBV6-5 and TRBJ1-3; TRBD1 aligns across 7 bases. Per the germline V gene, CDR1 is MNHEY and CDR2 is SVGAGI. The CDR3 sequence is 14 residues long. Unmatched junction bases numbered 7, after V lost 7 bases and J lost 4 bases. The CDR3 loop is CASTNTGAGNTIYF. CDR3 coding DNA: TGTGCCAGCACCAACACAGGGGCCGGAAACACCATATATTTT.

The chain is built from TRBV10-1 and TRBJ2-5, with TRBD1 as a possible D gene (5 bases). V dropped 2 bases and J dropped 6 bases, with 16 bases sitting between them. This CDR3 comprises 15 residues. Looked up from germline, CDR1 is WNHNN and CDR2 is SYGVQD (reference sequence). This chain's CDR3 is CASSEDSSAVKTQYF. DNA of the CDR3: TGCGCCAGCAGTGAGGACAGTTCGGCTGTGAAGACCCAGTACTTC.

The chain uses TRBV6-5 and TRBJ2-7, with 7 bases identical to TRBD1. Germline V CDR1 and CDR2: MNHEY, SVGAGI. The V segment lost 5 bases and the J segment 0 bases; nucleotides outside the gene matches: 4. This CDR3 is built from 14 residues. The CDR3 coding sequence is TGTGCCAGCAGTCTCGCAGGGGGCTCCTACGAGCAGTACTTC. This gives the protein CASSLAGGSYEQYF.

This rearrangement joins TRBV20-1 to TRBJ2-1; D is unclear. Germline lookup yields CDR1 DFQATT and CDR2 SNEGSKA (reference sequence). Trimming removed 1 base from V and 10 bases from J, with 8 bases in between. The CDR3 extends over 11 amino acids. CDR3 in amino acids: CSARGPQEQFF. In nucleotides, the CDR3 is TGCAGTGCTAGAGGTCCCCAGGAGCAGTTCTTC.